This is a list of T cell receptor beta chains from one sample in a study of blood T cells in healthy people across ages. TCRdb called the 5' RACE reads again in MiXCR, with one record for every CDR3 protein. The table lists 1.8 million or so distinct CDR3 sequences, 39% of them singletons, with about 23% in the top ten. The sequenced sample consisted of blood. The receptors were gathered from a human donor in good health. Both conserved end residues are part of each CDR3. The order of the fields is V gene, J gene, CDR3 protein.

TRBV27	TRBJ1-2	CASSPKTSYYGYTF
TRBV11-2	TRBJ1-2	CASSLEGVQGESNYGCTF
TRBV7-2	TRBJ2-5	CASVAQETQYF
TRBV6-2/TRBV6-3	TRBJ2-7	CASSYKREGYEQYF
TRBV9	TRBJ2-3	CAGSIRGSPDTQYF
TRBV5-1	TRBJ2-7	CASSYRDDHYEQYF
TRBV27	TRBJ1-4	CASSPGTWNEKLFF
TRBV2	TRBJ1-1	CANCRGPNTEAFF
TRBV24-1	TRBJ2-1	CATKGGGNNEQFF
TRBV5-1	TRBJ1-2	CASGQGGSPGYTF